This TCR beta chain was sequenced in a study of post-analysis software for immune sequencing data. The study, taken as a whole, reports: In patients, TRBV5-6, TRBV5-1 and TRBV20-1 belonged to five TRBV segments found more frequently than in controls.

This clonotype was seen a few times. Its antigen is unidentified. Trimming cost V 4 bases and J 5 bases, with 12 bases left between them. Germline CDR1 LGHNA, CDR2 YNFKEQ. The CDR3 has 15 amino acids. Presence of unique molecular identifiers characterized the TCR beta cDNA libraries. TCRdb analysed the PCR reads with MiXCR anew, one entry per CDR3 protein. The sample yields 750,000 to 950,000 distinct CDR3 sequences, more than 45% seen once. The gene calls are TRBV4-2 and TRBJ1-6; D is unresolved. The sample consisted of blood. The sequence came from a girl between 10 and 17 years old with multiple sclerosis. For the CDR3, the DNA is TGTGCCAGCAGCCCCAATGGCAACGATAATTCACCCCTCCACTTT. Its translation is CASSPNGNDNSPLHF.